This is a list of T cell receptor beta chains from one sample in a study of T cell repertoires in cytomegalovirus infection. TCRdb re-derived calls from the reads in MiXCR, one entry per CDR3 protein. This sample has about 440,000 distinct CDR3 sequences, with around 32% found just once. The sample comprised PBMCs. These receptor sequences come from a human donor in good health (CMV status not recorded). Some clones in this sample may be carry-over from other donors' samples. The CDR3 runs from the conserved cysteine through the conserved F or W. The order of the fields is V gene, CDR3 protein.

TRBV5-1 | CASSLGGARDTQYF
TRBV12-3/TRBV12-4 | CDSSLTGQGRDTQYF
TRBV19 | CASSIGGGYEQYF
TRBV7-6 | CASSSFTGQPQHF
TRBV7-2 | CASSLGSGGQTQFF
TRBV20-1 | CSAKLGPEANQPQHF
TRBV20-1 | CSATLRSNYGYTF
TRBV12-5 | CASGSGQGAGNTEAFF
TRBV3-1 | CASRQGQGHNEQFF
TRBV11-2 | CASSLRLTTDTQYF
TRBV10-3 | CAISEGVLYEHYF
TRBV6-1 | CASSEDTKYSNQPQHF
TRBV7-3 | CASSSSWDRNSPLHF
TRBV7-2 | CASSVYYPGNEQFF
TRBV7-2 | CASSIGTADYNEQFF
TRBV19 | CASSLLGQASNQPQHF
TRBV5-1 | CASAMPGAYEQYF
TRBV7-8 | CASSHRRTGPREKLFF
TRBV2 | CASGSGTQETQYF
TRBV11-2 | CASSRDSTYNEQFF
TRBV7-3 | CASSLKPGNTIYF
TRBV10-2 | CASSDDGSHNYGYTF
TRBV30 | CAWSVMGPGANVLTF
TRBV7-2 | CASSIQDGLYGYTF
TRBV6-6 | CASSRGSGGLTYNDQFF
TRBV7-9 | CAADRVDGKLFF
TRBV7-8 | CASKISTGGTGELFF
TRBV7-2 | CASSLTGSNNEQFF
TRBV3-1 | CASSQGGTGGRYEQYF
TRBV5-1 | CASSSNRSLRLDRSSYNEQFF
TRBV6-4 | CASSDTRQFTNTEAFF
TRBV20-1 | CSASVVAGLEQYF
TRBV19 | CASSIRRQSYNEQFF
TRBV28 | CASSFRSGAGTEAFF
TRBV7-2 | CASSRTWGREAFF
TRBV4-2 | CASSHRDSETQYF
TRBV12-3/TRBV12-4 | CASSPWNRGAGEQYF
TRBV7-3 | CASSFQGGTGELFF